The present T cell receptor beta chain was sequenced within a study of PD-L1 blockade in urothelial cancer. At the level of the study: Patients went on atezolizumab at some point between 2012 and 2014, receiving 1,200 mg intravenously every 3 weeks. Individuals in the cohort had been given 0 to 3 earlier chemotherapy regimens. Samples of blood were analyzed 3 weeks (second dose) and 6 weeks after treatment start.

This clone turned up a few times. Data came from immunoSEQ multiplex PCR; TCRdb stores just in-frame clones and leaves some out. The sample lists about 39,000 clones, approximately 90% occurring once. Time point denoted: pretreatment peripheral blood. Peripheral blood mononuclear cells were collected from every patient before and during treatment, yielding between 1 and 8 samples per patient. V was clipped by 4 bases and J by 4 bases; unmatched bases: 5. CDR1 is MNHEY and CDR2 is SMNVEV in the germline V gene (reference sequence). The CDR3 contains 16 residues. The V and J genes are TRBV27 and TRBJ2-1, with TRBD2 matching 12 bases. The sequence came from an older woman with urothelial cancer. Sequenced here: PBMCs, sampled around atezolizumab (anti-PD-L1) treatment. CDR3: CASSSLTSGRYNEQFF. The DNA for the CDR3 is TGTGCCAGCAGTTCCCTGACTAGCGGGAGATACAATGAGCAGTTCTTC.